Each of the 14 T cell receptor beta chains below was sequenced from the same sample in a study of Ad26.COV2.S vaccination and SARS-CoV-2 variants. Treatment here: 19 received Ad26.COV2.S at low or high dose, single or two shots; several received placebo; per-sample allocation not given. Day 63 following the first vaccine or placebo injection was when the samples were taken. The table came from immunoSEQ multiplex PCR; TCRdb's copy has only in-frame clones and leaves some out. This sample has around 400,000 clones, with roughly 90% found just once. The sample was peripheral blood, taken in a trial of Ad26.COV2.S vaccine versus placebo. These receptors were obtained from a person between 18 and 60 years old who received the Ad26.COV2.S COVID-19 vaccine or a placebo.

This chain connects TRBV27 to TRBJ2-1, with 7 bases fitting TRBD2. The germline gives CDR1 MNHEY, CDR2 SMNVEV (reference sequence). With 3 bases clipped from V and 9 bases from J, the junction kept 8 bases outside the gene matches. The CDR3 is made up of 14 amino acids. CDR3 protein: CASSLWRESSEQFF. Written as DNA, the CDR3 is TGTGCCAGCAGTTTGTGGCGGGAGTCTAGTGAGCAGTTCTTC.

V is TRBV18 and J is TRBJ2-4, with 7 nucleotides matching TRBD2. V was clipped by 3 bases and J by 9 bases; unmatched bases: 8. Germline V gene sequence: CDR1 KGHSH, CDR2 LQKENI. The CDR3 extends over 14 amino acids. The CDR3 spells CASSPGGGVGIQYF. CDR3 nucleotides: TGTGCCAGCTCACCGGGGGGGGGAGTTGGCATTCAGTACTTC.

The chain uses TRBV19 and TRBJ2-5; D possibly uses TRBD1 or TRBD2 (7 bases each). Looked up from germline, CDR1 is LNHDA and CDR2 is SQIVND (reference sequence). This CDR3 is 15 amino acids long. The V end was cut by 2 bases, the J end by 2 bases, with 12 bases between. CDR3 in DNA: TGTGCCAGTAGTATACAGGGGGGGACACAAGAGACCCAGTACTTC. Its protein is CASSIQGGTQETQYF. The full variable domain, rest sourced from reference TRBV19 and TRBJ2-5, is DGGITQSPKYLFRKEGQNVTLSCEQNLNHDAMYWYRQDPGQGLRLIYYSQIVNDFQKGDIAEGYSVSREKKESFPLTVTSAQKNPTAFYLCASSIQGGTQETQYFGPGTRLLVL.

CDR3 DNA sequence: TGTGCCAGCAGCTTAAGGGCAGAACTTGGGGACACTGAAGCTTTCTTT. The encoded protein is CASSLRAELGDTEAFF. The rearrangement joins TRBV7-9 to TRBJ1-1; D unclear. V gave up 2 bases and J gave up 3 bases, with 16 bases separating them. CDR3 length: 16 amino acids. Germline V lookup: CDR1 SEHNR, CDR2 FQNEAQ (reference sequence).

V gene TRBV6-5 combines with J gene TRBJ1-1, with 8 bases that match TRBD1. CDR3 length: 12 residues. With V trimmed by 10 bases and J by 5 bases, 6 bases remained unmatched. CDR1 MNHEY and CDR2 SVGAGI come from the germline V gene. The chain's CDR3 is CATTDRATEAFF. DNA of the CDR3: TGTGCCACTACGGACAGGGCAACTGAAGCTTTCTTT.

This chain links TRBV9 with TRBJ2-5; 14 bases match TRBD2. In germline, CDR1 is SGDLS, CDR2 YYNGEE. The V and J ends lost 0 bases and 4 bases, in that order; junction bases with no gene match: 2. CDR3 length: 16 amino acids. Here the CDR3 DNA reads TGTGCCAGCAGCGTAGATGGGACTAGCGGGAGAGAGACCCAGTACTTC. It codes for CASSVDGTSGRETQYF. Based on the CDR3 plus reference TRBV9 and TRBJ2-5, the full variable domain is DSGVTQTPKHLITATGQRVTLRCSPRSGDLSVYWYQQSLDQGLQFLIQYYNGEERAKGNILERFSAQQFPDLHSELNLSSLELGDSALYFCASSVDGTSGRETQYFGPGTRLLVL.

The chain is built from TRBV7-8 and TRBJ2-7; D may be TRBD2 (5 bases). This CDR3 has 12 amino acids. The V end was cut by 5 bases, the J end by 5 bases, with 10 bases between. The V gene's germline CDR1 is SGHVS and CDR2 FQNEAQ. This CDR3 reads CASSGAVNEQYF. The CDR3 DNA reads TGTGCCAGCAGCGGAGCGGTGAACGAGCAGTACTTC.

This chain uses TRBV5-6 with TRBJ2-3; D remains unclear. Trimming took 2 bases from V and 14 from J, leaving 15 bases between them. The CDR3 totals 12 residues. CDR1 and CDR2 from the germline V gene are SGHDT and YYEEEE. This CDR3 reads CASSLSISETYF. The CDR3 bases are TGTGCCAGCAGCTTAAGTATCAGCGAGACGTATTTT.

The chain is built from TRBV24-1 and TRBJ2-2; TRBD1 agrees at 10 bases. The CDR3 extends over 19 amino acids. The V segment lost 2 bases and the J segment 3 bases; nucleotides outside the gene matches: 11. Germline V gives CDR1 KGHDR, CDR2 SFDVKD. CDR3 in amino acids: CATSDSRDRGRVYTGELFF. Written as DNA, the CDR3 is TGTGCCACCAGTGATTCCCGGGACAGGGGACGGGTTTACACCGGGGAGCTGTTTTTT.

A remark on this clone: Other DNA sequences from this sample encode an identical CDR3 as well. The J gene is TRBJ1-3, the V gene TRBV9; D is possibly TRBD1 (6 bases). Trimming left V 2 bases short and J 0 bases short, with 9 bases between. This CDR3 has 15 amino acids. Germline V CDR1 and CDR2: SGDLS, YYNGEE. The CDR3 loop reads CASSVGQSSGNTIYF. The CDR3 nucleotides are TGTGCCAGCAGCGTCGGACAGAGCTCTGGAAACACCATATATTTT.

The gene calls are TRBV10-3 and TRBJ2-3, with D possibly matching TRBD2 (5 bases). The CDR3 covers 14 residues. Germline loops: CDR1 ENHRY, CDR2 SYGVKD. Trimming removed 8 bases at V and 0 bases at J, with 12 bases between. CDR3 amino acids: CAIYAGSSTDTQYF. The CDR3 bases are TGTGCCATCTACGCGGGTTCTAGCACAGATACGCAGTATTTT.

The J gene is TRBJ1-5, the V gene TRBV2; D is undetermined. The CDR3 runs 14 residues. V lost 8 bases to trimming and J lost 1 base, with 12 bases between them. The germline CDR1 and CDR2 sequences are SNHLY and FYNNEI. DNA of the CDR3: TGTGCCAGCTCTCCGGATTACAGCAATCAGCCCCAGCATTTT. Its translation: CASSPDYSNQPQHF.

The rearrangement joins TRBV6-4 to TRBJ2-6; TRBD2 aligns across 8 bases. The length of the CDR3 is 18 residues. The germline V gene encodes CDR1 MRHNA and CDR2 SNTAGT. V lost 3 bases to trimming and J lost 1 base; unmatched junction nucleotides: 8. The CDR3 nucleotides are TGTGCCAGCAGTGAGGGGACTAGTTGGTTTTCTGGGGCCAACGTCCTGACTTTC. Residues: CASSEGTSWFSGANVLTF.

This clone has just one count. The chain uses TRBV29-1 and TRBJ2-1; 7 nucleotides match TRBD2. The J segment lost 4 bases and the V segment lost 0 bases, leaving 18 bases of the junction unmatched. Germline-derived CDR1 and CDR2 are SQVTM and ANQGSEA. The CDR3 loop spans 19 amino acids. The CDR3 spells CSVEDRGGSVLHDYNEQFF. As DNA, the CDR3 is TGCAGCGTTGAAGATCGGGGAGGGTCGGTCTTACACGATTACAATGAGCAGTTCTTC.